The TCR beta chain described here comes from a study of CD8 T cells in ankylosing spondylitis. Whole-study findings and limits: It was reported that disease-linked clones were significantly enriched in matched ankylosing spondylitis synovial fluid. A TCR beta motif of roughly 8 highly homologous variants seemed to mark ankylosing spondylitis blood. Before this, some motif variants had been reported in reactive arthritis synovial fluid and blood.

Germline V CDR1 and CDR2: SGHRS, YFSETQ. The CDR3 is made up of 14 amino acids. Deletions cut 6 bases from V and 1 base from J, with 12 bases between. This clonotype was found a few times. Its target is not known. A quantitative 5'-RACE method, one with molecular barcodes, was used to make TCR beta libraries. TCRdb called the 5' RACE reads again in MiXCR, with one record for every CDR3 protein. The table lists approximately 220,000 distinct CDR3 sequences, roughly a tenth of them singletons. Sequenced material: blood, either unsorted or a sorted T cell fraction (not recorded which). This sequence was found in a male donor with ankylosing spondylitis or in good health (not recorded which). The chain joins TRBV5-1 to TRBJ2-3; tentative D call: TRBD1 (5 bases). Written as DNA, the CDR3 is TGCGCCAGCATCCAGGGCGCGGGCACAGATACGCAGTATTTT. It specifies CASIQGAGTDTQYF.